The subject of this entry is one TCR beta chain. Its antigen is not known. Amplification of TCR beta used genomic DNA extracted from peripheral blood. The data originate from a study of T cell repertoires in aging, cancer and after chemotherapy. Findings and caveats of the study: In cancer patients, declining TCR diversity with age involved lost richness and lost evenness.

Multiplex touch-down PCR with TRB-A/B primers amplified rearranged V-D-J TRB sequences. One entry per CDR3 protein results from TCRdb running MiXCR on the multiplex PCR reads. The data show about 4,500 distinct CDR3 sequences, around 66% seen once. The length of the CDR3 is 14 residues. Germline V gene data show CDR1 as WNHNN and CDR2 as SYGVQD (reference sequence). V dropped 5 bases and J dropped 10; count of bases not matched to a gene: 5. Sequencing input: blood. This clonotype originated in a human donor with a solid tumor. The chain joins TRBV10-1 to TRBJ1-6, with 10 positions matching TRBD1. The DNA for the CDR3 is TGCGCCAGCAGTTGGGACAGGGGAGGATCACCCCTCCACTTT. It specifies CASSWDRGGSPLHF.